The rows below give T cell receptor beta chains drawn from one sample of a study of T cell repertoires in cytomegalovirus infection. Each CDR3 protein gets one entry after TCRdb re-called the reads with MiXCR. The table shows roughly 100,000 distinct CDR3 sequences, with under 55% occurring only once. Antigens of these TCRs are unknown. Specimen: CD8+ T cells from cultured PBMCs, collected from culture after CMV antigen stimulation. The receptors shown here come from a human donor in good health (CMV status not recorded). Some clones in this sample may be carry-over from other donors' samples. The CDR3 runs from the conserved cysteine through the conserved F or W. Each record gives: clone size, D gene, J gene, V gene, CDR3 DNA, CDR3 protein. D genes are given only for firm matches. A clone size is listed for some rows: how often the clone was seen (once, few, many), or a class if it is expanded.

clone_size: few
d_call: -
j_call: TRBJ2-1
v_call: TRBV5-6
cdr3_nt: TGTGCCAGCAGCTTGGCTCCCCCAGGGATTGAGCAGTTCTTC
cdr3_aa: CASSLAPPGIEQFF

clone_size: -
d_call: -
j_call: TRBJ1-1
v_call: TRBV6-5
cdr3_nt: TGTGCCAGCAGGTCCGGGACGTTGACTGAAGCTTTCTTT
cdr3_aa: CASRSGTLTEAFF

clone_size: few
d_call: -
j_call: TRBJ1-6
v_call: TRBV27
cdr3_nt: TGTGCCAGCAGTTTAGGCAGGTATAATTCACCCCTCCACTTT
cdr3_aa: CASSLGRYNSPLHF

clone_size: -
d_call: -
j_call: TRBJ2-7
v_call: TRBV6-1
cdr3_nt: TGTGCCAGCAGTGAATGGACACTCTACGAGCAGTACTTC
cdr3_aa: CASSEWTLYEQYF

clone_size: many
d_call: TRBD1
j_call: TRBJ2-1
v_call: TRBV28
cdr3_nt: TGTGCCAGCAGTTTCGGGACAGGGGACCACAATGAGCAGTTCTTC
cdr3_aa: CASSFGTGDHNEQFF

clone_size: many
d_call: -
j_call: TRBJ1-1
v_call: TRBV4-1
cdr3_nt: TGCGCCAGCAGCCAAGATCTCGGGTCCTATAGGGGCACTGAAGCTTTCTTT
cdr3_aa: CASSQDLGSYRGTEAFF

clone_size: -
d_call: -
j_call: TRBJ1-2
v_call: TRBV9
cdr3_nt: TGTGCCAGCAGCGTAGTACAGAAGCCTTATGGCTACACCTTC
cdr3_aa: CASSVVQKPYGYTF

clone_size: few
d_call: -
j_call: TRBJ1-5
v_call: TRBV7-6
cdr3_nt: TGTGCCAGCAGCCTGGGGGGGGTCTATAGCAATCAGCCCCAGCATTTT
cdr3_aa: CASSLGGVYSNQPQHF

clone_size: once
d_call: -
j_call: TRBJ1-1
v_call: TRBV6-6
cdr3_nt: TGTGCCAGCAGTCAATCCGTGACATGGAACACTGAAGCTTTCTTT
cdr3_aa: CASSQSVTWNTEAFF

clone_size: -
d_call: TRBD1
j_call: TRBJ1-2
v_call: TRBV19
cdr3_nt: TGTGCCAGTAGTGGTTCCCCAGGGGGAAATCATGGCTACACCTTC
cdr3_aa: CASSGSPGGNHGYTF

clone_size: -
d_call: -
j_call: TRBJ1-2
v_call: TRBV7-6
cdr3_nt: TGTGCCAGCAGCCAGTCCAGTGGCTACACCTTC
cdr3_aa: CASSQSSGYTF

clone_size: -
d_call: -
j_call: TRBJ2-3
v_call: TRBV29-1
cdr3_nt: TGCAGCTTCTTGGGGAGGCGGTTTGGGGATACGCAGTATTTT
cdr3_aa: CSFLGRRFGDTQYF

clone_size: few
d_call: TRBD1
j_call: TRBJ1-6
v_call: TRBV9
cdr3_nt: TGTGCCAGCAGCGCGCGGACAGGCGAAAATTCACCCCTCCACTTT
cdr3_aa: CASSARTGENSPLHF

clone_size: -
d_call: -
j_call: TRBJ2-1
v_call: TRBV19
cdr3_nt: TGTGCCAGTAGTAGGAGGACGTCGGGTGAGCAGTTCTTC
cdr3_aa: CASSRRTSGEQFF

clone_size: -
d_call: -
j_call: TRBJ2-1
v_call: TRBV3-1
cdr3_nt: TGTGCCAGCAGCCCCGCCACAGGGAAAGACTACAATGAGCAGTTCTTC
cdr3_aa: CASSPATGKDYNEQFF

clone_size: few
d_call: TRBD2
j_call: TRBJ2-1
v_call: TRBV11-2
cdr3_nt: TGTGCCAGCAGCTTAGAAGCGGGGGGGCCGAATGAGCAGTTCTTC
cdr3_aa: CASSLEAGGPNEQFF

clone_size: -
d_call: -
j_call: TRBJ1-1
v_call: TRBV25-1
cdr3_nt: TGTGCCAGCAGCCCTGGACCGCTTGAAGCTTTCTTT
cdr3_aa: CASSPGPLEAFF

clone_size: few
d_call: -
j_call: TRBJ2-3
v_call: TRBV7-8
cdr3_nt: TGTGCCAGCAGCCGCTTCGGGGGCACAGATACGCAGTATTTT
cdr3_aa: CASSRFGGTDTQYF

clone_size: -
d_call: TRBD2
j_call: TRBJ2-3
v_call: TRBV12-3/TRBV12-4
cdr3_nt: TGTGCCAGCAGTTTATCGCCTAGCGGGGGGTCCACAGATACGCAGTATTTT
cdr3_aa: CASSLSPSGGSTDTQYF

clone_size: -
d_call: -
j_call: TRBJ1-3
v_call: TRBV20-1
cdr3_nt: TGCAGTGCTGAACGGGGCTCTGGAAACACCATATATTTT
cdr3_aa: CSAERGSGNTIYF

clone_size: -
d_call: -
j_call: TRBJ1-1
v_call: TRBV19
cdr3_nt: TGTGCCAGTCTTAAGAGGGTGAACACTGAAGCTTTCTTT
cdr3_aa: CASLKRVNTEAFF

clone_size: many
d_call: TRBD1
j_call: TRBJ2-7
v_call: TRBV6-6
cdr3_nt: TGTGCCAGCAGTACCATCACGGACAGGGGGCCCCTCTACGAGCAGTACTTC
cdr3_aa: CASSTITDRGPLYEQYF

clone_size: once
d_call: TRBD2
j_call: TRBJ2-5
v_call: TRBV11-2
cdr3_nt: TGTGCCAGCAGCTTAGCCCGGGGGGGCGGGGAGACCCAGTACTTC
cdr3_aa: CASSLARGGGETQYF

clone_size: few
d_call: -
j_call: TRBJ2-2
v_call: TRBV12-3/TRBV12-4
cdr3_nt: TGTGCCAGCAGTTTTCGAGGCGGTGCGAACACCGGGGAGCTGTTTTTT
cdr3_aa: CASSFRGGANTGELFF

clone_size: few
d_call: -
j_call: TRBJ2-5
v_call: TRBV7-4
cdr3_nt: TGTGCCAGCAGCAGAGTGGGTCTGGGGGAGGAGGAGACCCAGTACTTC
cdr3_aa: CASSRVGLGEEETQYF

clone_size: few
d_call: TRBD2
j_call: TRBJ2-3
v_call: TRBV7-8
cdr3_nt: TGTGCCAGCAGCTTATACCGGACTAGCGGGGTATCAGATACGCAGTATTTT
cdr3_aa: CASSLYRTSGVSDTQYF

clone_size: -
d_call: -
j_call: TRBJ1-2
v_call: TRBV27
cdr3_nt: TGTGCCAGCAGTATATCCGGGACACCTTTCTATGGCTACACCTTC
cdr3_aa: CASSISGTPFYGYTF

clone_size: once
d_call: TRBD1
j_call: TRBJ1-4
v_call: TRBV5-1
cdr3_nt: TGCGCCAGCAGCTTTGGGACAGGGGAGGAAAAACTGTTTTTT
cdr3_aa: CASSFGTGEEKLFF

clone_size: few
d_call: TRBD1
j_call: TRBJ1-1
v_call: TRBV7-8
cdr3_nt: TGTGCCAGCAGCTCGCTAGGGACAGGGTTGAACACTGAAGCTTTCTTT
cdr3_aa: CASSSLGTGLNTEAFF

clone_size: many
d_call: -
j_call: TRBJ1-5
v_call: TRBV20-1
cdr3_nt: TGCAGTGCGAGAGGGGGTGGGCGCAATCAGCCCCAGCATTTT
cdr3_aa: CSARGGGRNQPQHF

clone_size: -
d_call: TRBD1
j_call: TRBJ1-2
v_call: TRBV19
cdr3_nt: TGTGCCAGTAGTACCTACCTGGGGACAGACTATGGCTACACCTTC
cdr3_aa: CASSTYLGTDYGYTF

clone_size: many
d_call: TRBD1
j_call: TRBJ2-7
v_call: TRBV6-6
cdr3_nt: TGTGCCAGCAGTTCACAGGGGCGCTACGAGCAGTACTTC
cdr3_aa: CASSSQGRYEQYF

clone_size: -
d_call: -
j_call: TRBJ1-2
v_call: TRBV3-1
cdr3_nt: TGTGCCAGCAGCCTGGGGGGGAATACAAACTATGGCTACACCTTC
cdr3_aa: CASSLGGNTNYGYTF

clone_size: -
d_call: -
j_call: TRBJ2-7
v_call: TRBV7-8
cdr3_nt: TGTACCAGCAGCTTGGAACAGCTCTACGAGCAGTACTTC
cdr3_aa: CTSSLEQLYEQYF

clone_size: -
d_call: -
j_call: TRBJ2-7
v_call: TRBV4-1
cdr3_nt: TGCGCCAGCAGCCAAGAGGTAGCGGATCCCTACGAGCAGTACTTC
cdr3_aa: CASSQEVADPYEQYF

clone_size: many
d_call: TRBD2
j_call: TRBJ2-4
v_call: TRBV12-3/TRBV12-4
cdr3_nt: TGTGCCAGCAGTTTTCTAGACGTTACGGGGGGGGCCTGGAAAAACATTCAGTACTTC
cdr3_aa: CASSFLDVTGGAWKNIQYF

clone_size: -
d_call: TRBD2
j_call: TRBJ2-7
v_call: TRBV27
cdr3_nt: TGTGCCAGCAGTCTTGGAGGGACTAACGGGGTGTACGAGCAGTACTTC
cdr3_aa: CASSLGGTNGVYEQYF

clone_size: -
d_call: -
j_call: TRBJ2-1
v_call: TRBV5-6
cdr3_nt: TGTGCCAGCAGCTTGGCCCTGGAGGGGTCCTACAATGAGCAGTTCTTC
cdr3_aa: CASSLALEGSYNEQFF

clone_size: many
d_call: -
j_call: TRBJ1-1
v_call: TRBV7-9
cdr3_nt: TGTGCCAGCAGGAGCCCAGCAGGCACTGAAGCTTTCTTT
cdr3_aa: CASRSPAGTEAFF